This record looks at one T cell receptor (beta chain) sequence and its context. Its antigen remains unidentified. This sample was taken from a study of cytomegalovirus exposure and HLA in healthy donors. The PCR was carried out with 60 Vbeta primers and 13 Jbeta primers. The assay was immunoSEQ multiplex PCR, and TCRdb's table has in-frame clones only and misses some. The sample consists of hundreds of thousands of clones, more than 75% of them appearing once. Study-level findings and limits: Later genetic work tied a missense DCLRE1C variant to beta-chain V and J trimming. A later analysis reportedly identified an Asian-associated ancestry cluster as carrying fewer N-insertions than the approximately 640-donor mean.

Trimming removed 4 bases from V and 3 bases from J; junction bases left unmatched: 2. Germline CDR1 and CDR2: SGHRS and YFSETQ. The CDR3 spans 14 residues. The rearrangement uses TRBV5-1 and TRBJ2-2; 8 bases map to TRBD1. The receptor's source is a male donor in good health and CMV-seronegative. Material for sequencing was PBMCs. The CDR3 is CASSAGQDTGELFF. Written as DNA, the CDR3 is TGCGCCAGCAGCGCGGGACAGGACACCGGGGAGCTGTTTTTT.